These 21 T cell receptor beta chains were all obtained from the same sample, sequenced in a study of T cell responses to AZD1222 COVID-19 vaccine. TCRdb's copy holds only in-frame clones and misses some; the assay was immunoSEQ multiplex PCR. The sample consists of 89,000 or so clones, 80% to 90% of them appearing once. The sequences come from peripheral blood, collected on day 0 of AZD1222 vaccination. Every receptor here comes from an adult in good health.

The genes are TRBV28 and TRBJ1-4; TRBD1 matches at 7 bases. Per germline, CDR1 MDHEN and CDR2 SYDVKM. V shed 8 bases and J 7 bases; nucleotides not matched to a gene: 10. This CDR3 contains 14 residues. The CDR3 here is CASLGQAPGEKLFF. CDR3 bases: TGTGCCAGCCTCGGACAGGCGCCTGGTGAAAAACTGTTTTTT.

The CDR3 nucleotides read TGTGCCAGCAGCCAATTGAGCGGGAGGGCTGATGAGCAGTTCTTC. Its protein is CASSQLSGRADEQFF. V usage is TRBV4-2 and J usage is TRBJ2-1, with 10 bases matching TRBD2. CDR3 length: 15 amino acids. CDR1 is LGHNA, CDR2 YNFKEQ, per germline. With V trimmed by 2 bases and J by 8 bases, 6 bases remained unmatched.

V gene TRBV29-1 combines with J gene TRBJ1-4; 8 bases align to TRBD1. The CDR3 contains 14 residues. In germline, CDR1 is SQVTM, CDR2 ANQGSEA. V gave up 6 bases and J gave up 0 bases; unmatched junction bases: 3. CDR3 in amino acids: CSVADRATNEKLFF. The CDR3 DNA follows: TGCAGCGTGGCGGACAGGGCAACTAATGAAAAACTGTTTTTT.

The chain couples TRBV10-2 to TRBJ2-1; 8 nucleotides align to TRBD1. The CDR3 covers 17 residues. After removal of 4 bases from V and 2 bases from J, the junction contained 10 bases not matched to a gene. Germline CDR1 reads WSHSY; CDR2 reads SAAADI. The CDR3 reads CASSGETGDEPYNEQFF. CDR3 DNA: TGCGCCAGCAGTGGGGAGACAGGGGATGAACCCTACAATGAGCAGTTCTTC.

This chain links TRBV28 with TRBJ2-7, with TRBD2 matching 8 bases. Trimming took 2 bases from V and 1 from J; bases not matched to a gene: 4. CDR3 length equals 15 residues. Per germline, CDR1 MDHEN and CDR2 SYDVKM. CDR3 region: CASSLSTSGSYEQYF. CDR3 nucleotides: TGTGCCAGCAGTTTAAGCACTAGCGGTTCCTACGAGCAGTACTTC. Together with reference TRBV28 and TRBJ2-7, the CDR3 gives the full variable domain: DVKVTQSSRYLVKRTGEKVFLECVQDMDHENMFWYRQDPGLGLRLIYFSYDVKMKEKGDIPEGYSVSREKKERFSLILESASTNQTSMYLCASSLSTSGSYEQYFGPGTRLTVT.

The chain recombines TRBV28 with TRBJ2-7, with a tentative D call TRBD1 (6 bases). This CDR3 contains 14 residues. The germline V and J ends were trimmed by 7 bases and 5 bases, with 18 bases remaining between them. Per germline, CDR1 MDHEN and CDR2 SYDVKM. CDR3 loop: CASTAPGTRDEQYF. The CDR3, as DNA: TGTGCCAGCACGGCCCCCGGGACAAGGGACGAGCAGTACTTC.

V and J are TRBV27 and TRBJ1-1; D may be TRBD1 (6 bases). Trimming removed 6 bases at V and 0 bases at J, with 14 bases between. The CDR3 is made up of 15 amino acids. CDR1 and CDR2 from the germline V gene are MNHEY and SMNVEV (reference sequence). CDR3 bases: TGTGCCAGCAGGTACAGGGTCAGCATGAACACTGAAGCTTTCTTT. Translation: CASRYRVSMNTEAFF.

This chain links TRBV28 with TRBJ2-7, with 7 bases identical to TRBD1. Germline CDR1 reads MDHEN; CDR2 reads SYDVKM. Losses at the gene ends were 6 bases for V and 0 bases for J; bases not matched to a gene: 2. This CDR3 is built from 13 residues. The CDR3 DNA reads as TGTGCCAGCAGCGGGACAGTCTCCTACGAGCAGTACTTC. Translating it yields CASSGTVSYEQYF.

This clone was seen a single time. The chain links TRBV27 to TRBJ2-1; a weak D match, TRBD2 (8 bases). Trimming cost V 4 bases and J 6 bases, with 16 bases left between them. CDR1 is MNHEY and CDR2 is SMNVEV in the germline V gene (reference sequence). The CDR3 totals 15 residues. The CDR3 nucleotides read TGTGCCAGCAGTTACGGACTAGCAGGGGGCAATGAGCAGTTCTTC. Amino acids: CASSYGLAGGNEQFF.

This clone appeared once. The V gene is TRBV28, the J gene TRBJ1-6; possibly TRBD1 for D (5 bases). Germline V lookup: CDR1 MDHEN, CDR2 SYDVKM. This CDR3 region has 16 residues. Trimming shortened V by 5 bases and J by 3 bases, and 14 bases separated the two germline ends. CDR3 sequence: CASSPNRGNYNSPLHF. CDR3 DNA sequence: TGTGCCAGCAGTCCCAATCGGGGGAACTATAATTCACCCCTCCACTTT.

In this sample, this clone turned up once. The gene calls are TRBV7-2 and TRBJ1-2, with D possibly matching TRBD1 (5 bases). Germline CDR1 is SGHTA and CDR2 is FQGNSA. V dropped 6 bases and J dropped 6 bases, with 14 bases sitting between them. The CDR3 has 13 amino acids. The CDR3 bases are TGTGCCAGCAGGACCGTCAGGGTCCATGGCTACACCTTC. Encoded protein: CASRTVRVHGYTF. Full variable domain (rest looked up from reference TRBV7-2 and TRBJ1-2): GAGVSQSPSNKVTEKGKDVELRCDPISGHTALYWYRQSLGQGLEFLIYFQGNSAPDKSGLPSDRFSAERTGGSVSTLTIQRTQQEDSAVYLCASRTVRVHGYTFGSGTRLTVV.

V gene TRBV18 combines with J gene TRBJ2-5, with D tentatively TRBD1 (6 bases). The germline V gene has CDR1 KGHSH and CDR2 LQKENI. The CDR3 runs 13 residues. With 5 bases removed from V and 2 bases from J, the gap between germline ends came to 9 bases. The CDR3 DNA sequence: TGTGCCAGCTCATTCGGACAGCAAGAGACCCAGTACTTC. As protein: CASSFGQQETQYF.

This chain connects TRBV15 to TRBJ2-2; no firm D call. The germline CDR1 and CDR2 sequences are LNHNV and YYDKDF (reference sequence). With 0 bases removed from V and 0 bases from J, the gap between germline ends came to 5 bases. The CDR3 totals 15 residues. The CDR3 spells CATSRDSPNTGELFF. The DNA of the CDR3 is TGTGCCACCAGCAGAGATTCCCCGAACACCGGGGAGCTGTTTTTT.

The chain employs TRBV11-3 and TRBJ2-2; TRBD1 matches 8 bases. The CDR3 spans 14 residues. Germline V gene lookup returns CDR1 SGHNT and CDR2 YENEEA. V lost 5 bases to trimming and J lost 7 bases; unmatched junction nucleotides: 6. The chain's CDR3 is CASSLSGGFGELFF. CDR3 nucleotide sequence: TGTGCCAGCAGCCTCTCAGGGGGCTTCGGGGAGCTGTTTTTT.

The chain has TRBV28 and TRBJ1-1; 7 bases align to TRBD1. CDR1 MDHEN and CDR2 SYDVKM come from the germline V gene. The CDR3 totals 14 residues. The junction had 9 bases not matched to a gene; V was cut back by 4 bases and J by 7 bases. The CDR3 sequence is CASSWNRGVSEAFF. CDR3 nucleotides: TGTGCCAGCAGTTGGAACAGGGGCGTCAGTGAAGCTTTCTTT.

This clone was detected only once. CDR3 nucleotides: TGTGCCAGCAGCCCGCCTTCCCGGAAAGATACGCAGTATTTT. Translation gives CASSPPSRKDTQYF. This chain joins TRBV5-4 and TRBJ2-3; D uncertain. The length of the CDR3 is 14 residues. V was clipped by 4 bases and J by 5 bases, with 14 bases between them. Germline CDR1 SGHNT, CDR2 YYREEE (reference sequence).

The chain has TRBV19 and TRBJ2-4; D might be TRBD1 (6 bases). The CDR3 is 13 residues long. V was shortened by 5 bases and J by 11 bases, with 16 bases between the two germline ends. Germline loops: CDR1 LNHDA, CDR2 SQIVND (reference sequence). CDR3 sequence: CASSLRTDGVQYF. The CDR3 coding sequence is TGTGCCAGTAGTTTAAGGACAGATGGTGTTCAGTACTTC.

The chain joins TRBV5-6 to TRBJ2-7; D not certain. The CDR3 spans 13 residues. CDR1 SGHDT and CDR2 YYEEEE come from the germline V gene. With 4 bases removed from V and 3 bases from J, the gap between germline ends came to 11 bases. The CDR3 nucleotides are TGTGCCAGCAGCATTCCTCCTCTCTACGAGCAGTACTTC. Amino acid sequence: CASSIPPLYEQYF.

CDR3 nucleotide sequence: TGTGCCAGTAGTATAGACGGCAGGAGAGACCATGGCTACACCTTC. Protein: CASSIDGRRDHGYTF. The rearrangement links TRBV19 to TRBJ1-2; D not resolved. The V end lost 0 bases, the J end lost 6 bases, and 14 bases lay between the germline ends. Germline CDR1 reads LNHDA; CDR2 reads SQIVND (reference sequence). This CDR3 spans 15 amino acids.

The chain recombines TRBV7-9 with TRBJ2-7; D not resolved. Germline CDR1 reads SEHNR; CDR2 reads FQNEAQ (reference sequence). The CDR3 is 14 amino acids. V lost 3 bases and J lost 2, with 11 bases in between. Written as DNA, the CDR3 is TGTGCCAGCAGCTTTCCCACAGCCCCCTACGAGCAGTACTTC. Its translation is CASSFPTAPYEQYF.

This chain connects TRBV2 to TRBJ2-5; perhaps TRBD2 as D (5 bases). Germline V lookup: CDR1 SNHLY, CDR2 FYNNEI. V lost 2 bases, J lost 3 bases, and 10 bases lay in between. The CDR3 runs to 14 residues. CDR3 region: CASSELRAEETQYF. In DNA, the CDR3 is TGTGCCAGCAGTGAACTACGAGCGGAAGAGACCCAGTACTTC.